The source of this TCR beta chain is a study of CD8 T cells in ankylosing spondylitis. One entry per CDR3 protein results from TCRdb running MiXCR on the 5' RACE reads. The data show around 230,000 distinct CDR3 sequences, with approximately 8% seen just once and 4.8% held by the top ten. General study results and limits: Earlier reports found some motif variants in synovial fluid and blood in reactive arthritis.

Ten or more counts support this clonotype. What it recognizes is unknown. The sample comprised blood, either unsorted or a sorted T cell fraction (not recorded which). The TCR comes from a female donor with ankylosing spondylitis or in good health (not recorded which).

DNA for the CDR3: TGTGCCAGCAGTACCGGGGACAGGGGCCCAAATCAGCCCCAGCATTTT. Translation gives CASSTGDRGPNQPQHF. The chain has TRBV12-3 or TRBV12-4 and TRBJ1-5, with 10 positions matching TRBD1. This CDR3 contains 16 residues. V was clipped by 5 bases and J by 4 bases; unmatched bases: 8.